This T cell receptor (beta chain) stems from a study of technical replicates of blood from several donors. Profiled with immunoSEQ multiplex PCR; TCRdb holds only in-frame clones, not every one. The sample lists tens of thousands of clones, approximately 93% seen once, with roughly 0.36% in the top ten. From germline, CDR1 is GTSNPN and CDR2 SVGIG (reference sequence). The CDR3 has 13 residues. Between the trimmed V and J ends, which lost 5 bases and 4 bases, there was a span of 12 bases. This receptor was obtained from a human donor in good health. The chain links TRBV30 to TRBJ1-3, with TRBD1 as a possible D gene (5 bases). Sample: T cells isolated from PBMCs. CDR3 in amino acids: CAWLVGAGNTIYF. DNA of the CDR3: TGTGCCTGGTTGGTAGGGGCAGGAAACACCATATATTTT.